This T cell receptor beta chain stems from a study of cytomegalovirus exposure and HLA in healthy donors. Regarding the study as a whole: Cytomegalovirus-associated TCR beta chains were listed, numbering some 170. Three chains tied to CMV proved CMV antigen-specific in vitro.

Germline CDR1 and CDR2: MDHEN and SYDVKM. The length of the CDR3 is 14 residues. V was clipped by 6 bases and J by 2 bases, with 13 bases between them. About this clone: As yet, its antigen is unknown. Distinct nucleotide sequences in the sample also encode this CDR3.

The method was immunoSEQ multiplex PCR; TCRdb's version includes in-frame clones alone and lacks a portion of them. The sample includes more than 95,000 clones, 90% to 95% seen only once; the top ten take 1% to 1.5%. The chain recombines TRBV28 with TRBJ1-2, with a tentative D call TRBD1 (6 bases). Sequencing was performed on PBMCs. The clonotype was recovered from a woman younger than 35 in good health and CMV-seronegative. This chain's CDR3 is CASSLRDTNYGYTF. The CDR3 DNA follows: TGTGCCAGCAGCCTCCGGGACACCAACTATGGCTACACCTTC.